Shown below are 9 T cell receptor beta chains from a single sample sequenced in a study of OX40 agonist ivuxolimab in advanced cancers. Here immunoSEQ multiplex PCR was the method, and the copy in TCRdb shows in-frame clones only, minus some. The table lists around 53,000 clones, about 81% of them singletons. The specimen comprised CD4+ or CD8+ T cells sorted from blood, sampled in a trial of the OX40 agonist ivuxolimab. The receptors shown here come from an adult with an advanced solid tumor such as melanoma, head and neck, liver or kidney cancer.

The chain uses TRBV6-1 and TRBJ2-6; D might be TRBD2 (5 bases). Germline CDR1 MNHNS, CDR2 SASEGT. This CDR3 contains 15 residues. Trimming left V 6 bases short and J 0 bases short, with 9 bases between. The CDR3 sequence is CASREESSGANVLTF. In DNA form, the CDR3 reads TGTGCCAGCAGGGAGGAGAGCTCTGGGGCCAACGTCCTGACTTTC.

V and J are TRBV30 and TRBJ1-1, with D possibly being TRBD1 (6 bases). Looked up from germline, CDR1 is GTSNPN and CDR2 is SVGIG (reference sequence). Trimming shortened V by 3 bases and J by 2 bases, and 7 bases separated the two germline ends. This CDR3 has 12 residues. CDR3 coding DNA: TGTGCCTGGAGAGGGACAAACACTGAAGCTTTCTTT. Encoded protein: CAWRGTNTEAFF. Drawing the rest from reference TRBV30 and TRBJ1-1, the complete variable domain is SQTIHQWPATLVQPVGSPLSLECTVEGTSNPNLYWYRQAAGRGLQLLFYSVGIGQISSEVPQNLSASRPQDRQFILSSKKLLLSDSGFYLCAWRGTNTEAFFGQGTRLTVV.

This chain links TRBV19 with TRBJ1-5, with TRBD1 identical over 8 bases. The CDR3 covers 14 residues. Germline-derived CDR1 and CDR2 are LNHDA and SQIVND (reference sequence). V shed 7 bases, J shed 6 bases, and the junction held 8 bases outside the gene matches. CDR3 protein: CASTNQGTGQPQHF. The CDR3 DNA reads as TGTGCCAGTACAAACCAGGGGACAGGTCAGCCCCAGCATTTT.

This clone showed up just a few times. This chain joins TRBV30 and TRBJ2-7; 9 bases line up with TRBD2. The CDR3 extends over 13 amino acids. V lost 5 bases to trimming and J lost 7 bases; unmatched junction nucleotides: 9. Germline loops: CDR1 GTSNPN, CDR2 SVGIG (reference sequence). The CDR3 nucleotides read TGTGCCTGGGGACGGACTAGCGTGGGGGAGCAGTACTTC. Residues: CAWGRTSVGEQYF.

The J gene is TRBJ2-2, the V gene TRBV5-1, with D perhaps TRBD2 (5 bases). The V gene's germline CDR1 is SGHRS and CDR2 YFSETQ. The V and J ends lost 1 base and 0 bases respectively, with 10 bases between them. This CDR3 region has 16 residues. CDR3 DNA: TGCGCCAGCAGCTTGACAGCGGTACCGAACACCGGGGAGCTGTTTTTT. Translation gives CASSLTAVPNTGELFF.

V usage is TRBV6-5 and J usage is TRBJ1-5; D might be TRBD1 (6 bases). This CDR3 has 14 amino acids. Germline V gene data show CDR1 as MNHEY and CDR2 as SVGAGI. Trimming removed 8 bases from V and 5 bases from J, with 16 bases in between. CDR3 in DNA: TGTGCCAGCCGTTCTGGACAGCGCCATCAGCCCCAGCATTTT. Translating it yields CASRSGQRHQPQHF.

The chain recombines TRBV6-6 with TRBJ1-2, with D possibly matching TRBD1 (6 bases). Trimming removed 6 bases at V and 4 bases at J, with 15 bases between. The CDR3 length is 14 residues. CDR1 is MNHNY, CDR2 SVGAGI, per germline (reference sequence). The CDR3 DNA reads TGTGCCAGCAGGAAAGGACAGACCGGCTATGGCTACACCTTC. It specifies CASRKGQTGYGYTF.

The DNA of the CDR3 is TGTGCCAGCAGCCCCCCTTTGGGGGACTCCCCCTCTAAGCAGTACTTC. As protein: CASSPPLGDSPSKQYF. The chain uses TRBV5-4 and TRBJ2-7; maybe TRBD2 (6 bases). This CDR3 region has 16 residues. CDR1 is SGHNT and CDR2 is YYREEE in the germline V gene (reference sequence). Trimming took 4 bases from V and 8 from J, leaving 25 bases between them.

This chain joins TRBV28 and TRBJ1-5, with a possible D match to TRBD1 (6 bases). The V end was cut by 6 bases, the J end by 11 bases, with 20 bases between. The CDR3 loop spans 14 amino acids. Germline CDR1 and CDR2: MDHEN and SYDVKM. For the CDR3, the DNA is TGTGCCAGCAGCTCCCGGACAGCGGGGATAGCCCAGCATTTT. Translating it yields CASSSRTAGIAQHF.